The following is a T cell receptor (beta chain) sequence with its context. Its matching antigen is unknown. The CDR3 has 13 residues. The V gene's germline CDR1 is SGHRS and CDR2 YFSETQ. Trimming removed 2 bases at V and 6 bases at J, with 12 bases between. The data originate from a study of blood T cells in healthy people across ages. In the study overall: Every two T cells gave about one barcoded beta molecule via template switching.

With a J-beta primer mix and a sample-barcoded 5' primer, a second PCR ran about 7 to 11 cycles. TCRdb redid the calling of the 5' RACE reads with MiXCR, one entry per CDR3 protein. The top ten clones hold roughly 2% of a sample with over 1.5 million distinct CDR3 sequences, around half of them seen once. Study results and caveats: Diversity figures based on one million T cells were deemed too low. Diversity of TCR beta per million T cells declined in a roughly linear way with age. Long-lived donors carried more naive CD4+ cells and greater diversity than aged donors.

This sequence originates from a woman between 40 and 50 years old in good health. This chain links TRBV5-1 with TRBJ2-7, with D perhaps TRBD1 or TRBD2 (5 bases each). Sequenced sample: blood. The CDR3: CASSFGDGGEQYF. The DNA for the CDR3 is TGCGCCAGCAGCTTTGGGGACGGCGGCGAGCAGTACTTC.